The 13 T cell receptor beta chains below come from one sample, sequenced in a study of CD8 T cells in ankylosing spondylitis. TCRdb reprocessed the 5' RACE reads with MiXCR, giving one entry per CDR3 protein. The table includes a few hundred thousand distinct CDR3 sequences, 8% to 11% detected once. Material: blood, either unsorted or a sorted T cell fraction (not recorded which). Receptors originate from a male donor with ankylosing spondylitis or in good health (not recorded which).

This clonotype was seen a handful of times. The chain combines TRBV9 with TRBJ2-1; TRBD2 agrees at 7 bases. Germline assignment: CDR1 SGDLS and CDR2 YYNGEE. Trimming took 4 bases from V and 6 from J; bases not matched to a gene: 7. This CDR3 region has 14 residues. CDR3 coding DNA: TGTGCCAGCAGCTTAAGCGGGGCGGGCAATGAGCAGTTCTTC. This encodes CASSLSGAGNEQFF.

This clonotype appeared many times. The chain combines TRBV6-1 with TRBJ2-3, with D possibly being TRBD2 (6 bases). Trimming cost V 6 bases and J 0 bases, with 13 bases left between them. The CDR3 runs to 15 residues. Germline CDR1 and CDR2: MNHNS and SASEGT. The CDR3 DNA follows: TGTGCCAGCAGGCCATCAGCGGGTAGCACAGATACGCAGTATTTT. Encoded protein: CASRPSAGSTDTQYF.

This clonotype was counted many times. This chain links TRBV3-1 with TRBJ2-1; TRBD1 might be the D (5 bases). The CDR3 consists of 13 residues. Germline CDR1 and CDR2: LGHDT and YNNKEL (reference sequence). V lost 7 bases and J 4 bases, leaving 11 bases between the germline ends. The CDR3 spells CASKDNDYNEQFF. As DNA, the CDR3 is TGTGCCAGCAAGGACAATGATTACAATGAGCAGTTCTTC.

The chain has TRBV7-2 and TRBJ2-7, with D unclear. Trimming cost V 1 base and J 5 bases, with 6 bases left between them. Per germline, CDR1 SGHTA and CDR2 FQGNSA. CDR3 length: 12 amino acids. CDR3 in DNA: TGTGCCAGCAGCTTAGGACGAAACGAGCAGTACTTC. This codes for CASSLGRNEQYF.

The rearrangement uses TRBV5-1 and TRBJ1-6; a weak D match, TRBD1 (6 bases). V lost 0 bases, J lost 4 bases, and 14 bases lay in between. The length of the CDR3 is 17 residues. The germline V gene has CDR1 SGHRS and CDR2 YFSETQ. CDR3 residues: CASSLGPSDSYNSPLHF. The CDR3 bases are TGCGCCAGCAGCTTGGGGCCATCGGACAGTTATAATTCACCCCTCCACTTT.

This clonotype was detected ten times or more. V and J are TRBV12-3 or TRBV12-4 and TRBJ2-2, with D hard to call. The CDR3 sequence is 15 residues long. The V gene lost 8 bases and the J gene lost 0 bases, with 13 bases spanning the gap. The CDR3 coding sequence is TGTGCCAGCGGCAGTGTCGGAGCGAACACCGGGGAGCTGTTTTTT. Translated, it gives CASGSVGANTGELFF.

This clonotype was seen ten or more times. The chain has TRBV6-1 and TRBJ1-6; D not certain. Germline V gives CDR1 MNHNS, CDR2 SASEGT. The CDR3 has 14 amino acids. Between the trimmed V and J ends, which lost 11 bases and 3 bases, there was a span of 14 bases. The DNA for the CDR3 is TGTGCCGCGTCGGCGCTAATCTATAATTCACCCCTCCACTTT. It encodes CAASALIYNSPLHF.

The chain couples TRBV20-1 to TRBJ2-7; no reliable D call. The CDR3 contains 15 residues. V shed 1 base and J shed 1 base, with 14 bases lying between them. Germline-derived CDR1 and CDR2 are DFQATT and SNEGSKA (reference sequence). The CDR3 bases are TGCAGTGCTAGAGGACTCCAGAGCAATTCCTACGAGCAGTACTTC. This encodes CSARGLQSNSYEQYF.

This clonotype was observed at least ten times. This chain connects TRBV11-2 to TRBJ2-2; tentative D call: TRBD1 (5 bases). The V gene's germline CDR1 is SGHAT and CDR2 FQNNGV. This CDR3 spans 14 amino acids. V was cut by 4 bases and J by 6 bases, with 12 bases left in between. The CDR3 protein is CASSSYLGPGELFF. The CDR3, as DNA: TGTGCCAGCAGCTCCTACTTGGGGCCCGGGGAGCTGTTTTTT.

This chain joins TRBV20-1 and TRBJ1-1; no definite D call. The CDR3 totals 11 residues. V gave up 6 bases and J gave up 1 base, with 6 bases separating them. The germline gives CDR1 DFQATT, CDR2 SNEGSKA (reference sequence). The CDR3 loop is CSAASNTEAFF. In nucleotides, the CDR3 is TGCAGTGCGGCATCGAACACTGAAGCTTTCTTT.

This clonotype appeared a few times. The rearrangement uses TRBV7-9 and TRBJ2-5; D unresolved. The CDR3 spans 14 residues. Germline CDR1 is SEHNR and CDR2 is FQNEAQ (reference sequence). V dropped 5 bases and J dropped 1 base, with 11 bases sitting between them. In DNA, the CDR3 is TGTGCCAGCAGCGCCAGAGAGTTCCAAGAGACCCAGTACTTC. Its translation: CASSAREFQETQYF.

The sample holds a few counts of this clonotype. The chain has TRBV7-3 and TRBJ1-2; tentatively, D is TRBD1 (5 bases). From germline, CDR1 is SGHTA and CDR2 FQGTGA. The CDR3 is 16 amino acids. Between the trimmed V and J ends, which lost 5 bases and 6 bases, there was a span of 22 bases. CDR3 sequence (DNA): TGTGCCAGCAGCCCCGCGGGGAGCACGACAGTTCATGGCTACACCTTC. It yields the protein CASSPAGSTTVHGYTF.

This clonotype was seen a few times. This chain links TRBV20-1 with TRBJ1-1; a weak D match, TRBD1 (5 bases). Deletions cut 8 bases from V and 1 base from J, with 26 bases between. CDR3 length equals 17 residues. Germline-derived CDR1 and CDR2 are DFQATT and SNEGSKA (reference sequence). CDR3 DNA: TGCAGTTCATCACGGACGGCCCCAGGGAAGGGGAACACTGAAGCTTTCTTT. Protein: CSSSRTAPGKGNTEAFF.